Below are 21 T cell receptor beta chains sequenced from a single sample in a study of blood T cell repertoires in COVID-19. Assay used: immunoSEQ multiplex PCR; TCRdb lists only in-frame clones, some missing. The data contain approximately 170,000 clones, around four fifths of them singletons. Sequences were obtained from peripheral blood. The receptor source for this set is a woman of 80 years or more with COVID-19, enrolled during active disease.

This CDR3 is CASSDRNGRGPGYGYTF. DNA of the CDR3: TGTGCCAGCAGTGACCGAAATGGCAGGGGGCCTGGCTATGGCTACACCTTC. This chain connects TRBV6-1 to TRBJ1-2; 8 bases match TRBD1. Germline assignment: CDR1 MNHNS and CDR2 SASEGT. The CDR3 is 17 residues long. Trimming cost V 3 bases and J 4 bases; bases outside gene matches: 13.

This chain links TRBV6-5 with TRBJ1-5, with D uncertain. Trimming removed 2 bases from V and 9 bases from J, with 17 bases in between. CDR3 length: 15 residues. The V gene's germline CDR1 is MNHEY and CDR2 SVGAGI. This CDR3 reads CASSYGGPEYRPQHF. The CDR3 DNA follows: TGTGCCAGCAGTTACGGTGGTCCCGAGTATCGGCCCCAGCATTTT.

The chain couples TRBV2 to TRBJ2-7; no clear D gene. The CDR3 totals 13 residues. V was cut by 7 bases and J by 2 bases, with 12 bases left in between. Germline CDR1 and CDR2: SNHLY and FYNNEI. In nucleotides, the CDR3 is TGTGCCAGCATAACAGCCTCGGCCTACGAGCAGTACTTC. It is translated as CASITASAYEQYF.

The chain couples TRBV27 to TRBJ1-5; a weak D match, TRBD1 (6 bases). This CDR3 is built from 14 residues. V was trimmed by 3 bases and J by 5 bases, leaving 11 bases between them. The germline gives CDR1 MNHEY, CDR2 SMNVEV (reference sequence). CDR3: CASSFRGRDQPQHF. The CDR3 DNA follows: TGTGCCAGCAGTTTCAGGGGTAGGGATCAGCCCCAGCATTTT.

The chain carries TRBV18 and TRBJ1-1; the D gene is possibly TRBD1 (5 bases). The CDR3 runs 12 residues. Germline V gives CDR1 KGHSH, CDR2 LQKENI. V was clipped by 3 bases and J by 11 bases, with 13 bases between them. The CDR3 nucleotides read TGTGCCAGCTCACCTTCATCAGGGCAGGCTTTCTTT. Translation: CASSPSSGQAFF.

The chain is built from TRBV9 and TRBJ2-3; possibly TRBD2 for D (5 bases). Germline loops: CDR1 SGDLS, CDR2 YYNGEE. Trimming shortened V by 3 bases and J by 0 bases, and 11 bases separated the two germline ends. The CDR3 runs to 15 residues. In nucleotides, the CDR3 is TGTGCCAGCAGCGACAGCGGAAGGAGCACAGATACGCAGTATTTT. It codes for CASSDSGRSTDTQYF.

This chain joins TRBV5-1 and TRBJ1-2; TRBD1 aligns across 8 bases. Germline CDR1 is SGHRS and CDR2 is YFSETQ. The CDR3 has 14 amino acids. V shed 5 bases, J shed 0 bases, and the junction held 3 bases outside the gene matches. The CDR3: CASRATGANYGYTF. CDR3 in DNA: TGCGCCAGCAGGGCGACAGGGGCTAACTATGGCTACACCTTC.

This chain connects TRBV19 to TRBJ2-5, with 10 bases lining up with TRBD2. Germline loops: CDR1 LNHDA, CDR2 SQIVND (reference sequence). The CDR3 has 13 residues. J was trimmed by 4 bases and V by 4 bases; bases with no gene match: 0. Here the CDR3 DNA reads TGTGCCAGTAGTAGACTAGCGGGAGAGACCCAGTACTTC. Translation gives CASSRLAGETQYF.

V usage is TRBV3-1 (or the pseudogene TRBV3-2) and J usage is TRBJ1-2; 11 nucleotides match TRBD1. CDR1 is LGHDT, CDR2 YNNKEL, per germline (reference sequence). V lost 6 bases to trimming and J lost 7 bases; unmatched junction nucleotides: 19. There are 18 residues in the CDR3. This CDR3 reads CASSPPEGTRDRGAGYTF. CDR3 nucleotide sequence: TGTGCCAGCAGTCCACCTGAGGGGACCCGGGACAGGGGGGCTGGCTACACCTTC.

This chain joins TRBV3-1 (or the pseudogene TRBV3-2) and TRBJ1-2; 9 bases match TRBD1. The CDR3 is 14 amino acids. The ends lost 3 bases at V and 6 bases at J; junction bases unmatched: 5. Germline CDR1 is LGHDT and CDR2 is YNNKEL (reference sequence). The CDR3 DNA reads as TGTGCCAGCAGCCACCGAACAGGGGGCCATGGCTACACCTTC. Encoded protein: CASSHRTGGHGYTF.

The chain recombines TRBV3-1 (or the pseudogene TRBV3-2) with TRBJ2-5; 9 nucleotides match TRBD2. This CDR3 is built from 14 residues. Germline V gene lookup returns CDR1 LGHDT and CDR2 YNNKEL (reference sequence). With V trimmed by 4 bases and J by 7 bases, 7 bases remained unmatched. The CDR3 loop is CASSLNSGGGTQYF. CDR3 DNA: TGTGCCAGCAGCCTTAATAGCGGGGGAGGGACCCAGTACTTC.

The J gene is TRBJ1-4, the V gene TRBV5-1; 8 positions agree with TRBD1. Germline V CDR1 and CDR2: SGHRS, YFSETQ. V trimming: 2 bases; J trimming: 3 bases; junction bases outside the gene matches: 6. The CDR3 contains 16 residues. The CDR3 protein is CASSFQGAGANEKLFF. The CDR3 nucleotides are TGCGCCAGCAGCTTTCAGGGGGCCGGAGCTAATGAAAAACTGTTTTTT.

The genes are TRBV19 and TRBJ1-5; 9 nucleotides line up with TRBD1. The CDR3 covers 18 residues. J was trimmed by 2 bases and V by 3 bases; bases with no gene match: 11. In germline, CDR1 is LNHDA, CDR2 SQIVND (reference sequence). CDR3 in DNA: TGTGCCAGTAGTATCCCCGGGACAGGGAGATCGCGCAATCAGCCCCAGCATTTT. This translates into CASSIPGTGRSRNQPQHF.

V gene TRBV12-3 or TRBV12-4 combines with J gene TRBJ1-1; D is possibly TRBD1 (6 bases). The CDR3 loop spans 13 amino acids. Trimming removed 5 bases at V and 10 bases at J, with 17 bases between. The CDR3 loop is CASSLQGRLGAFF. The CDR3 coding sequence is TGTGCCAGCAGTCTTCAGGGGCGGTTAGGAGCTTTCTTT.

This rearrangement joins TRBV29-1 to TRBJ1-1; TRBD1 matches 7 bases. The CDR3 is 14 residues long. Per the germline V gene, CDR1 is SQVTM and CDR2 is ANQGSEA. Trimming removed 5 bases from V and 5 bases from J; junction bases left unmatched: 11. In DNA, the CDR3 is TGCAGCGTTCAAGGGGGACAGAGGAATACTGAAGCTTTCTTT. Amino acids: CSVQGGQRNTEAFF.

This clone was detected once. J is TRBJ2-5 and V is TRBV12-3 or TRBV12-4; D is uncertain. The CDR3 totals 13 residues. V lost 6 bases and J 2 bases, leaving 10 bases between the germline ends. This CDR3 is CASSSVVQETQYF. Here the CDR3 DNA reads TGTGCCAGCAGCAGCGTGGTTCAAGAGACCCAGTACTTC.

The chain uses TRBV14 and TRBJ2-1; the D is unclear. The germline V gene encodes CDR1 SGHDN and CDR2 FVKESK. The CDR3 sequence is 17 residues long. Trimming left V 1 base short and J 7 bases short, with 20 bases between. The CDR3 DNA reads as TGTGCCAGCAGCCAAGGGAGCGAAAGTACAATTTGGAATGAGCAGTTCTTC. As protein: CASSQGSESTIWNEQFF.

V and J are TRBV19 and TRBJ2-5; TRBD2 matches at 14 bases. V shed 9 bases and J 5 bases; nucleotides not matched to a gene: 2. Germline CDR1 LNHDA, CDR2 SQIVND (reference sequence). The length of the CDR3 is 13 residues. CDR3: CASRTSGRETQYF. The DNA of the CDR3 is TGTGCCAGCAGGACTAGCGGGAGGGAGACCCAGTACTTC.

This clone was recorded once. The chain couples TRBV18 to TRBJ1-2, with D possibly TRBD1 on 6 matching bases. Trimming left V 4 bases short and J 8 bases short, with 23 bases between. The CDR3 is 16 residues long. Germline CDR1 KGHSH, CDR2 LQKENI. The CDR3 nucleotides are TGTGCCAGCTCACGATCGATTGGGGGGGCCCTGAAGGGCTACACCTTC. Its protein is CASSRSIGGALKGYTF.

The chain uses TRBV28 and TRBJ1-1; D may be TRBD1 (5 bases). Trimming removed 4 bases at V and 3 bases at J, with 12 bases between. This CDR3 spans 14 amino acids. Germline CDR1 reads MDHEN; CDR2 reads SYDVKM. The CDR3 bases are TGTGCCAGCAGTTCAGGGCCCGACTACACTGAAGCTTTCTTT. Protein sequence: CASSSGPDYTEAFF.

The J gene is TRBJ1-5, the V gene TRBV7-2; 7 bases are a match to TRBD1. V gave up 6 bases and J gave up 2 bases; unmatched junction bases: 4. The CDR3 is 14 residues long. Germline V lookup: CDR1 SGHTA, CDR2 FQGNSA. The CDR3 reads CASSYTGGNQPQHF. CDR3 sequence (DNA): TGTGCCAGCAGTTATACAGGGGGCAATCAGCCCCAGCATTTT.